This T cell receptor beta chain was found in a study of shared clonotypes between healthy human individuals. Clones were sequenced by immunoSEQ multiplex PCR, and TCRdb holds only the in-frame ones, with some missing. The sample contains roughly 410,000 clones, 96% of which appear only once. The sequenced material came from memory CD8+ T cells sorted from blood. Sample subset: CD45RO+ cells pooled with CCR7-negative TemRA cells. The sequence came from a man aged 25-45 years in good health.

This CDR3 reads CASSGQPLYEQYF. CDR3 DNA: TGTGCCAGCAGTGGACAGCCCCTCTACGAGCAGTACTTC. The J gene is TRBJ2-7, the V gene TRBV6-1; a weak D match, TRBD1 (5 bases). There are 13 residues in the CDR3. Per the germline V gene, CDR1 is MNHNS and CDR2 is SASEGT. The V and J ends lost 4 bases and 3 bases respectively, with 10 bases between them.